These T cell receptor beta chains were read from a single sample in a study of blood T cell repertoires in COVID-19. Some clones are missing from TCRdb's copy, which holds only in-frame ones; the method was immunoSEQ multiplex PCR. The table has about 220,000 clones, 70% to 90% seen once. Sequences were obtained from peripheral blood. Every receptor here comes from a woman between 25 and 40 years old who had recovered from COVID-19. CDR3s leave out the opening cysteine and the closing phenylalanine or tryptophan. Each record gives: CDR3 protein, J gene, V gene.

ASSVGVHDEKLF | TRBJ1-4 | TRBV5-4
AWALGGSEAF | TRBJ1-1 | TRBV30
ASTLTATNTEAF | TRBJ1-1 | TRBV6-5
ASSLTSGGLSIQF | TRBJ2-1 | TRBV6-2/TRBV6-3
ASSSRSGNTIY | TRBJ1-3 | TRBV11-2
ASGSTGGAGKNIQY | TRBJ2-4 | TRBV12-5
ATSDGETQY | TRBJ2-5 | TRBV24-1
ASSVSSTDTQY | TRBJ2-3 | TRBV9
SVEWASAGTEAF | TRBJ1-1 | TRBV29-1
ASSATSGGDWSDTQY | TRBJ2-3 | TRBV9
AISTDRLSGNTIY | TRBJ1-3 | TRBV10-3
ASSRTVEAYEQY | TRBJ2-7 | TRBV4-2
ASSQLTGQLTNYGYT | TRBJ1-2 | TRBV14
ASSPARTGLNEKLF | TRBJ1-4 | TRBV18
ASSSGLAGLIYNEQF | TRBJ2-1 | TRBV5-1
ASSLDGTSGSYEQY | TRBJ2-7 | TRBV5-1